The source of this T cell receptor (beta chain) is a study of blood T cell repertoires in COVID-19. Background on the study: Donors in the United States, Italy and Spain gave samples during acute or convalescent COVID-19. Nucleic acid was either cDNA or gDNA, and it came from T cells, B-cell-depleted T cells, or PBMCs.

Germline CDR1 SGHTA, CDR2 FQGNSA. Trimming at V came to 5 bases and at J to 4 bases, leaving 9 bases not matched to a gene. The CDR3 is 15 amino acids. The authors' processing: Scientists estimated how many nucleated cells there were by amplifying reference gene primers. The data were produced by immunoSEQ multiplex PCR, yet TCRdb's version contains in-frame clones alone and is incomplete. D and trimming were read from the DNA, whereas the V and J calls and clone size are those reported in that table. The profile shows approximately 45,000 clones, around nine tenths of them singletons. The sequenced sample was peripheral blood. The chain carries TRBV7-2 and TRBJ1-1; the match to TRBD1 covers 8 bases. The origin of this receptor is a human donor in a cohort sampled during active COVID-19. The CDR3 DNA follows: TGTGCCAGCAGCCTTTCCCTGACAGGGGCCACTGAAGCTTTCTTT. Translated, it gives CASSLSLTGATEAFF.